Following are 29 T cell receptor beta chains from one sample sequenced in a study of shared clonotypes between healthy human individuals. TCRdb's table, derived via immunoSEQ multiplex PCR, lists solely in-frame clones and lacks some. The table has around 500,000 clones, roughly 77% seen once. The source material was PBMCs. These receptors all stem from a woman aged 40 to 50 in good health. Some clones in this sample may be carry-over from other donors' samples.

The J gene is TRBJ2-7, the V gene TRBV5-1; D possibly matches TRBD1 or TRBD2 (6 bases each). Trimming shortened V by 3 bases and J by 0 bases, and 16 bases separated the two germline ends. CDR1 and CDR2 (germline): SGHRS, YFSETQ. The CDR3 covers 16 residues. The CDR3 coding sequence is TGCGCCAGCAGCTCGCGGGACACCGCTTACTCCTACGAGCAGTACTTC. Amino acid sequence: CASSSRDTAYSYEQYF.

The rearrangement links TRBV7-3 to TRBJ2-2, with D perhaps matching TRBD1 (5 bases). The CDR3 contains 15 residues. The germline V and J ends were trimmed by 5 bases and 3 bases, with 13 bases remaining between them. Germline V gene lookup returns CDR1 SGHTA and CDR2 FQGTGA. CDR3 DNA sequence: TGTGCCAGCAGCCCCAGGGAAGGGTACACCGGGGAGCTGTTTTTT. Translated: CASSPREGYTGELFF.

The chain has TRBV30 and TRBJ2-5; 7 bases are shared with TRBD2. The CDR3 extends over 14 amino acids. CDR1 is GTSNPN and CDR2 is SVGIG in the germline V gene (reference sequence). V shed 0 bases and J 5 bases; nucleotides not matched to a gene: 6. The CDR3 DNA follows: TGTGCCTGGAGTGTGGGAGGGGCGAGCGAGACCCAGTACTTC. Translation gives CAWSVGGASETQYF.

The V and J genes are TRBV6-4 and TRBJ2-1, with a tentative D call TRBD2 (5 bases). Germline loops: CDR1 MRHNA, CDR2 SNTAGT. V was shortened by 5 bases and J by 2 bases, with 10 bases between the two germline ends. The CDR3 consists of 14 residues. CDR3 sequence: CASSKAGTYNEQFF. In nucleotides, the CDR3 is TGTGCCAGCAGTAAGGCCGGGACCTACAATGAGCAGTTCTTC.

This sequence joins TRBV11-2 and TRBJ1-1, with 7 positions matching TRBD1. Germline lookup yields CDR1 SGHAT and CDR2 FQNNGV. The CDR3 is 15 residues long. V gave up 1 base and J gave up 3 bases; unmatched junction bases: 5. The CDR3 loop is CASSLVAGGYTEAFF. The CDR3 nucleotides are TGTGCCAGCAGCTTAGTCGCAGGGGGGTACACTGAAGCTTTCTTT.

The CDR3 region has the DNA TGTGCCAGCAGTCAGGACAGGAGCTCCTACGAGCAGTACTTC. It yields the protein CASSQDRSSYEQYF. The V call is TRBV27, the J call TRBJ2-7; 7 nucleotides match TRBD1. CDR3 length: 14 residues. Germline CDR1 is MNHEY and CDR2 is SMNVEV (reference sequence). The junction had 4 bases not matched to a gene; V was cut back by 5 bases and J by 0 bases.

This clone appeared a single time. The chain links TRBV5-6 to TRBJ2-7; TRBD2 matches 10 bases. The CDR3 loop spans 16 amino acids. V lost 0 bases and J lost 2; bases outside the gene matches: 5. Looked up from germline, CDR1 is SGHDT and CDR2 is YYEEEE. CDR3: CASSLGLAGVAYEQYF. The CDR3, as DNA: TGTGCCAGCAGCTTGGGGCTAGCGGGAGTTGCCTACGAGCAGTACTTC.

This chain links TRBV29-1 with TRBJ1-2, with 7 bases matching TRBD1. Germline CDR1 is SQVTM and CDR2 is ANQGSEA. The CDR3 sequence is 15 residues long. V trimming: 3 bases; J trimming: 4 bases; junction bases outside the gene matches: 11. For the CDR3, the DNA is TGCAGCGTTGAGGCGACAGGGTACAGGGGCTATGGCTACACCTTC. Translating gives CSVEATGYRGYGYTF.

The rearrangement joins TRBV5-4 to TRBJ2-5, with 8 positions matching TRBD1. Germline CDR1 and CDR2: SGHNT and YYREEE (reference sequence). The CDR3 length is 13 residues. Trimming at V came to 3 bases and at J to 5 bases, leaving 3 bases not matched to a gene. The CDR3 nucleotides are TGTGCCAGCAGCTCGGGACAGGCGGAGACCCAGTACTTC. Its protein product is CASSSGQAETQYF. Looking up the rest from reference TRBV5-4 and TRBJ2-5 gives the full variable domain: ETGVTQSPTHLIKTRGQQVTLRCSSQSGHNTVSWYQQALGQGPQFIFQYYREEENGRGNFPPRFSGLQFPNYSSELNVNALELDDSALYLCASSSGQAETQYFGPGTRLLVL.

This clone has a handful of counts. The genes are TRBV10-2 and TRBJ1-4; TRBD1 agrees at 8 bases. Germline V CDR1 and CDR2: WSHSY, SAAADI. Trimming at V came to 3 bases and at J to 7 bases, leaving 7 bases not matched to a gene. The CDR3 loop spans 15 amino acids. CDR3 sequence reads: CASSESRTGSEKLFF. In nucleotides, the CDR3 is TGCGCCAGCAGTGAATCCAGGACAGGGTCTGAAAAACTGTTTTTT.

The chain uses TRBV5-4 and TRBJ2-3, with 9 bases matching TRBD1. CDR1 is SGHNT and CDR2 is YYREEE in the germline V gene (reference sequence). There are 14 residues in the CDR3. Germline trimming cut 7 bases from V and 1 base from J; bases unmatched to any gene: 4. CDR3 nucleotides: TGTGCCAGCCTTCGGGACAGGGGCACAGATACGCAGTATTTT. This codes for CASLRDRGTDTQYF.

The CDR3 nucleotides read TGTGCCAGTAGTATGAGTGACAACTCCTACGAGCAGTACTTC. This codes for CASSMSDNSYEQYF. The chain carries TRBV19 and TRBJ2-7; no definite D call. The CDR3 runs to 14 residues. V lost 3 bases, J lost 0 bases, and 9 bases lay in between. Germline loops: CDR1 LNHDA, CDR2 SQIVND (reference sequence).

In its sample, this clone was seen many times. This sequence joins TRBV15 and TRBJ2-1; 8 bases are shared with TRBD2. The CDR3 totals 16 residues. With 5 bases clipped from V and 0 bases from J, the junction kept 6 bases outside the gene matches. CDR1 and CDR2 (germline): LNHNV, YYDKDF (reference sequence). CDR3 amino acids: CATSEGSGSSYNEQFF. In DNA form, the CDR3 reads TGTGCCACCAGCGAGGGGAGCGGGAGCTCCTACAATGAGCAGTTCTTC.

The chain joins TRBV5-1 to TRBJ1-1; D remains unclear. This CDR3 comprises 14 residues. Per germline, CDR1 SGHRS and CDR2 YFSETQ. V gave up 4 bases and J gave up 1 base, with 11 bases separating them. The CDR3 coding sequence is TGCGCCAGCAGCCCACGACCGGGGAACACTGAAGCTTTCTTT. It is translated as CASSPRPGNTEAFF. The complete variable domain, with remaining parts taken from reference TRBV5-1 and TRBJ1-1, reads KAGVTQTPRYLIKTRGQQVTLSCSPISGHRSVSWYQQTPGQGLQFLFEYFSETQRNKGNFPGRFSGRQFSNSRSEMNVSTLELGDSALYLCASSPRPGNTEAFFGQGTRLTVV.

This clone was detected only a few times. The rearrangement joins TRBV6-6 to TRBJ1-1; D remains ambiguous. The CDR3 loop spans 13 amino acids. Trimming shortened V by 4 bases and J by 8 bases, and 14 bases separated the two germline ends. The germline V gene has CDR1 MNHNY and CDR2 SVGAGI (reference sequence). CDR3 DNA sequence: TGTGCCAGCAGTTCCCGAGGGTTGGGAGAAGCTTTCTTT. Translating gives CASSSRGLGEAFF.

CDR3 region: CASSPDRGREGAFF. In nucleotides, the CDR3 is TGTGCCAGTAGTCCGGACAGGGGCCGCGAGGGAGCTTTCTTT. The rearrangement uses TRBV19 and TRBJ1-1, with TRBD1 identical over 9 bases. Germline CDR1 and CDR2: LNHDA and SQIVND (reference sequence). The ends lost 5 bases at V and 10 bases at J; junction bases unmatched: 11. The CDR3 length is 14 residues.

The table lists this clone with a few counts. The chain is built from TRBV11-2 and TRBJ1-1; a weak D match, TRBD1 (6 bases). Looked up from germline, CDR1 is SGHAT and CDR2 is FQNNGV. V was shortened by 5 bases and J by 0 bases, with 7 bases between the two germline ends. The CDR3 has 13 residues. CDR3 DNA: TGTGCCAGCAGCCGACAGGTGAACACTGAAGCTTTCTTT. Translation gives CASSRQVNTEAFF.

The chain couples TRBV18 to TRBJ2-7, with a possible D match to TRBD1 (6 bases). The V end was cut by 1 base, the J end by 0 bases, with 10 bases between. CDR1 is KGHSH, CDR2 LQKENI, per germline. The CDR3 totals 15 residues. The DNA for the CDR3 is TGTGCCAGCTCACCACAGGGACACCGCTCCTACGAGCAGTACTTC. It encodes CASSPQGHRSYEQYF. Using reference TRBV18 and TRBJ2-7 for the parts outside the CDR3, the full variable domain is NAGVMQNPRHLVRRRGQEARLRCSPMKGHSHVYWYRQLPEEGLKFMVYLQKENIIDESGMPKERFSAEFPKEGPSILRIQQVVRGDSAAYFCASSPQGHRSYEQYFGPGTRLTVT.

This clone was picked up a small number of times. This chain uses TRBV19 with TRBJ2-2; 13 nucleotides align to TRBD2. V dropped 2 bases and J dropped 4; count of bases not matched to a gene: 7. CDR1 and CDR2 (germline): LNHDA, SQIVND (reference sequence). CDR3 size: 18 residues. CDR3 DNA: TGTGCCAGTAGTATATGGACTAGCGGGAGTGAAGGCACCGGGGAGCTGTTTTTT. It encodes CASSIWTSGSEGTGELFF.

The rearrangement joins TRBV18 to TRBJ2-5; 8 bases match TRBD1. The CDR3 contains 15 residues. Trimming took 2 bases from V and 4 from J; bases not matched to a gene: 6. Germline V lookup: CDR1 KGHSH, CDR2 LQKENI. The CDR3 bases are TGTGCCAGCTCACCAGTCTCAGGGGGCATAGAGACCCAGTACTTC. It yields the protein CASSPVSGGIETQYF.

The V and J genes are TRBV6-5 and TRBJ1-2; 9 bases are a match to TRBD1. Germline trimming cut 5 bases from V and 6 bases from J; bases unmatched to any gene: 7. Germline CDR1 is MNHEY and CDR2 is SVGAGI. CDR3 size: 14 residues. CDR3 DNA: TGTGCCAGCAGTCCGACAGGGGGGCACGATGGCTACACCTTC. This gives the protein CASSPTGGHDGYTF.

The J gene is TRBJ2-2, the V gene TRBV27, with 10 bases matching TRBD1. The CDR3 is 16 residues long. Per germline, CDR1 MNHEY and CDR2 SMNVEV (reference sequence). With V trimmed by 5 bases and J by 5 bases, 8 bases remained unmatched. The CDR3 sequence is CASSRGGQGYTGELFF. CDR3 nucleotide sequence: TGTGCCAGCAGTCGAGGGGGACAGGGGTATACCGGGGAGCTGTTTTTT.

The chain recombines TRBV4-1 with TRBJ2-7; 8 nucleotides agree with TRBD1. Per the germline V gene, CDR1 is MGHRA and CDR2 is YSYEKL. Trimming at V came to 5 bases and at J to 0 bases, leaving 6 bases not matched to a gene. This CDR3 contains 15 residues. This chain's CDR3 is CASSGPGQASYEQYF. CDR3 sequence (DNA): TGCGCCAGCAGCGGGCCGGGACAGGCCTCCTACGAGCAGTACTTC.

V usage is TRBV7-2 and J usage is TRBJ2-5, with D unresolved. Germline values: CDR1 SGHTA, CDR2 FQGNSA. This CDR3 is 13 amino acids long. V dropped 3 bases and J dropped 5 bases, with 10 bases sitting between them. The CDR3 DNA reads TGTGCCAGCAGCTTGGAATTGAGGGAGACCCAGTACTTC. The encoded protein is CASSLELRETQYF.

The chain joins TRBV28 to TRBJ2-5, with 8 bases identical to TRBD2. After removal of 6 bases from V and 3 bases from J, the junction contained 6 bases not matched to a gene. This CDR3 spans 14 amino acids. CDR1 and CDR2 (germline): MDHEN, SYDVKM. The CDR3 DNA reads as TGTGCCAGCAGGCCTAGCGGGCGAGAAGAGACCCAGTACTTC. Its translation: CASRPSGREETQYF.

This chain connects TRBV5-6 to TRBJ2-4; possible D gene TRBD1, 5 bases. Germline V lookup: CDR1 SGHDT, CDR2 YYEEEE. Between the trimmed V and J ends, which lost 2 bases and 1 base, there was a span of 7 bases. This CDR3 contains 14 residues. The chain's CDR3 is CASSFDSAKNIQYF. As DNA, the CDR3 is TGTGCCAGCAGCTTTGACAGTGCCAAAAACATTCAGTACTTC.

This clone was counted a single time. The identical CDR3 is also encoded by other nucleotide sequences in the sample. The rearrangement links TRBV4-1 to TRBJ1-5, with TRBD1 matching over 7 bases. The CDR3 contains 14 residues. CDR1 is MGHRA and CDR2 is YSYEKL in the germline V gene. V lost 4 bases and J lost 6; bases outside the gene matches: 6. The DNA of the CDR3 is TGCGCCAGCAGCCGGCTACAGGGGAGTCAGCCCCAGCATTTT. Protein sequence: CASSRLQGSQPQHF.

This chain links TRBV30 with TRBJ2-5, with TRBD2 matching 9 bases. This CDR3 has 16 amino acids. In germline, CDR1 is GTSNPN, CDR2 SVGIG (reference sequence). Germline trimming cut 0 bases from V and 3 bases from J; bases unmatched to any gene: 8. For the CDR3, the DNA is TGTGCCTGGAGTGTGGGACTAGCTGAAGGGGAAGAGACCCAGTACTTC. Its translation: CAWSVGLAEGEETQYF.

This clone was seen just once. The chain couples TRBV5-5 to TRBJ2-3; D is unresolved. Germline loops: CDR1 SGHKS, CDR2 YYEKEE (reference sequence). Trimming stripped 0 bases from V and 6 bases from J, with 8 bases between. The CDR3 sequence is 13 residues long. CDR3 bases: TGTGCCAGCAGCTTGGAGCTAACGGATACGCAGTATTTT. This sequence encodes CASSLELTDTQYF.